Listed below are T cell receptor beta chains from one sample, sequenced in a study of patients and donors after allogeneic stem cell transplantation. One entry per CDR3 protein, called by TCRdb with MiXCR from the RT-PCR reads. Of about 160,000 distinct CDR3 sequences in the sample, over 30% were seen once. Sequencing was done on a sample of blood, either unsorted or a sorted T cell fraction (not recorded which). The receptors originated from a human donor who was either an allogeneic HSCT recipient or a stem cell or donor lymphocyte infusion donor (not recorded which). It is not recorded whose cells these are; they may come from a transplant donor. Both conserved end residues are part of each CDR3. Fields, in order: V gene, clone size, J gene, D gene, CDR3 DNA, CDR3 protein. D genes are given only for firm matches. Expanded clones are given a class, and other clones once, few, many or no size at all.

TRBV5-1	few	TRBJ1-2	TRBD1	TGCGCCAGCAGCCTGACAGGGGTGTATGGCTACACCTTC	CASSLTGVYGYTF
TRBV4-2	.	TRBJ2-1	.	TGTGCCAGCAGCCAAGAAGAGGGCAATGAGCAGTTCTTC	CASSQEEGNEQFF
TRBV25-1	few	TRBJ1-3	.	TGTGCCAGCAGTGAACGAATTAGTCCTGGAAACACCATATATTTT	CASSERISPGNTIYF
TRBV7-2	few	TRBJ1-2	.	TGTGCCAGCAGCTCTTCCTCGCTGTATGGCTACACCTTC	CASSSSSLYGYTF
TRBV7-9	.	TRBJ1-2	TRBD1	TGTGCCAGCAGCTATAGAGGGAGGACAGGGGGATCTAATGGCTACACCTTC	CASSYRGRTGGSNGYTF
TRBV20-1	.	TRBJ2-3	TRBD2	TGCATTTGTGAGCGGGGCAGCACAGATACGCAGTATTTT	CICERGSTDTQYF
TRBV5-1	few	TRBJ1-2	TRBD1	TGCGCCAGCAGACCTAACAGGGGCTGGCACTATGGCTACACCTTC	CASRPNRGWHYGYTF
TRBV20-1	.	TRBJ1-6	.	TGCAGTGCTAGTCCCCAGTCGAATTCACCCCTCCACTTT	CSASPQSNSPLHF
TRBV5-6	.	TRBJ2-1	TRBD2	TGTGCCAGCAGCCAGACTAGCGGGGGGGCTACTGAGCAGTTCTTC	CASSQTSGGATEQFF
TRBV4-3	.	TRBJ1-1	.	TGCGCCAGCAGCCCCAGTGGTTGTCTCGTCGAAGCTTTCTTT	CASSPSGCLVEAFF
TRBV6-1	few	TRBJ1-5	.	TGTGCCAGCAGTGGTCGAGGGAAAGATCAGCCCCAGCATTTT	CASSGRGKDQPQHF
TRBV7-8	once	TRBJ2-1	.	TGTGCCAGCAGCTTAGGACCCCACAATGAGCAGTTCTTC	CASSLGPHNEQFF
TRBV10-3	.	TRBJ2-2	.	TGTGCCATCAGTGAGGGACAGTGGAACACCGGGGAGCTGTTTTTT	CAISEGQWNTGELFF
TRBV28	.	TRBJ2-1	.	TGTGCCAGCAGTCCGACCAGCTCCTACAATGAGCAGTTCTTC	CASSPTSSYNEQFF
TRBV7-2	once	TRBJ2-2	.	TGTGCCAGCGGCGTGCGGACTATAAGAACCGGGGAGCTGTTTTTT	CASGVRTIRTGELFF
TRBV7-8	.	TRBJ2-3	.	TGTGCCAGCAGCACCTGGGAGGAAGATACGCAGTATTTT	CASSTWEEDTQYF
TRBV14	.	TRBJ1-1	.	TGTGCCAGCAGCCACGACTTGGTTGGTTTGAACACTGAAGCTTTCTTT	CASSHDLVGLNTEAFF
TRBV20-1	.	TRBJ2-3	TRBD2	TGCAGTGCTAGCGCGCTAGCGGGGGGCCGCACAGATACGCAGTATTTT	CSASALAGGRTDTQYF
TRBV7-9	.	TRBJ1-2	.	TGTGCCAGCAGTCCCAGAGAGAACTATGGCTACACCTTC	CASSPRENYGYTF
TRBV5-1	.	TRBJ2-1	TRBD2	TGCGCCAGCAGCTTGGATCGCGGGGGGCCATACAATGAGCAGTTCTTC	CASSLDRGGPYNEQFF
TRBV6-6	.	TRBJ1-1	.	TGTGCCAGCAGAAACACGGGTGAAGCTTTCTTT	CASRNTGEAFF
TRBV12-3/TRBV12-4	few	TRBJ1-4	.	TGTGCCAGCAGTCCGAGGACAGCCCACTATGAAAAACTGTTTTTT	CASSPRTAHYEKLFF